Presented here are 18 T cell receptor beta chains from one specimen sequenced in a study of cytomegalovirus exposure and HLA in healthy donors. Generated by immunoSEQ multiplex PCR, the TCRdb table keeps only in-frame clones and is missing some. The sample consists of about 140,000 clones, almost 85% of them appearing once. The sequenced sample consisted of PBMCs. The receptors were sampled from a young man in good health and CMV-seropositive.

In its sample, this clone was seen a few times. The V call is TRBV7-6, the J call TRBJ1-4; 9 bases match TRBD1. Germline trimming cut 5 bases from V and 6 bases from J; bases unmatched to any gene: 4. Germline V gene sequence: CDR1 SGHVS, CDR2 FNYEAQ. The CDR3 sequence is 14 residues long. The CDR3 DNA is TGTGCCAGCAGCCACCGGGACAGGGATGAAAAACTGTTTTTT. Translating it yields CASSHRDRDEKLFF.

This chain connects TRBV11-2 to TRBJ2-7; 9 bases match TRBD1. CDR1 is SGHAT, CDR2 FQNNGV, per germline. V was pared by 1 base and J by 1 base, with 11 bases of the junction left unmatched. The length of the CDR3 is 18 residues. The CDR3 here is CASSLAGQGVGGSYEQYF. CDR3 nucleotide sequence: TGTGCCAGCAGCTTAGCGGGACAGGGTGTGGGAGGATCCTACGAGCAGTACTTC. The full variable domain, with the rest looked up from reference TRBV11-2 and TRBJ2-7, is EAGVAQSPRYKIIEKRQSVAFWCNPISGHATLYWYQQILGQGPKLLIQFQNNGVVDDSQLPKDRFSAERLKGVDSTLKIQPAKLEDSAVYLCASSLAGQGVGGSYEQYFGPGTRLTVT.

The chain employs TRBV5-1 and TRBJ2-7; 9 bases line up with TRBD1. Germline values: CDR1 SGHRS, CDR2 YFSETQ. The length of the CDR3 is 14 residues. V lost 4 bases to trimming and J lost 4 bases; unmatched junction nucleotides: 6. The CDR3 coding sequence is TGCGCCAGCAGCCCCGGGACAGGGACGTACGAGCAGTACTTC. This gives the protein CASSPGTGTYEQYF.

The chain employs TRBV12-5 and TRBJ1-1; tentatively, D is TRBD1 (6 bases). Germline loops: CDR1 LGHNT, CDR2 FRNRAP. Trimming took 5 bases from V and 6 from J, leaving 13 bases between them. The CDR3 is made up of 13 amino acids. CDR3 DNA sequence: TGTGCTAGTGGTACGGACAGTTCGTCTGAAGCTTTCTTT. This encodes CASGTDSSSEAFF.

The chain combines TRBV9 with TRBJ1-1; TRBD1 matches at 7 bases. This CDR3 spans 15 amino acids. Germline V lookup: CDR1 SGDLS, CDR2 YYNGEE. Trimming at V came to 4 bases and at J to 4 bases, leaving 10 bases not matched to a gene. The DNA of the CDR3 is TGTGCCAGCAGCCCGCAGGGGGAGTGGAGCACTGAAGCTTTCTTT. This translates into CASSPQGEWSTEAFF.

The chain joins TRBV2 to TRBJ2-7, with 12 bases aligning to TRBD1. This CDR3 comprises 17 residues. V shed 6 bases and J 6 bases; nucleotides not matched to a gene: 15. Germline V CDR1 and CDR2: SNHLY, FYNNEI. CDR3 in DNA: TGTGCCAGCAGCCGGGACAGGGGGCGTTCAGCCCCTCTCGAGCAGTACTTC. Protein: CASSRDRGRSAPLEQYF.

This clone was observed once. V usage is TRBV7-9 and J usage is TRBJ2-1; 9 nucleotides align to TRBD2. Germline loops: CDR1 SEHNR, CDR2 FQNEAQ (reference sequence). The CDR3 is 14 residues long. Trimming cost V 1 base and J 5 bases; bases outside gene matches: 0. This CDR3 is CASSLGGRDNEQFF. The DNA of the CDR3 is TGTGCCAGCAGCTTAGGCGGGAGGGACAATGAGCAGTTCTTC.

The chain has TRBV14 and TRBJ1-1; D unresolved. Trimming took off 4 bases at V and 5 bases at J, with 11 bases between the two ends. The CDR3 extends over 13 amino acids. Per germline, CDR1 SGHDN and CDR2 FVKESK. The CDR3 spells CASSPISWTEAFF. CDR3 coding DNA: TGTGCCAGCAGCCCTATATCCTGGACTGAAGCTTTCTTT.

The CDR3 region is CASSQENRGARYGYTF. The DNA of the CDR3 is TGCGCCAGCAGCCAAGAAAACAGGGGCGCCCGGTATGGCTACACCTTC. The gene calls are TRBV4-1 and TRBJ1-2; TRBD1 matches at 7 bases. Germline V gene sequence: CDR1 MGHRA, CDR2 YSYEKL. This CDR3 contains 16 residues. V gave up 0 bases and J gave up 5 bases; unmatched junction bases: 9.

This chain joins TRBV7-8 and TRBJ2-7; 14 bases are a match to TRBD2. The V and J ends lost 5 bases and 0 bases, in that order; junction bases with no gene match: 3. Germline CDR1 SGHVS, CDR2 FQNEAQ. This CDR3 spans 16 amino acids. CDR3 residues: CASSLGLAGDSYEQYF. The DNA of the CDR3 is TGTGCCAGCAGCCTGGGACTAGCGGGGGACTCCTACGAGCAGTACTTC. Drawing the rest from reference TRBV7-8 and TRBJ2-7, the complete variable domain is GAGVSQSPRYKVAKRGQDVALRCDPISGHVSLFWYQQALGQGPEFLTYFQNEAQLDKSGLPSDRFFAERPEGSVSTLKIQRTQQEDSAVYLCASSLGLAGDSYEQYFGPGTRLTVT.

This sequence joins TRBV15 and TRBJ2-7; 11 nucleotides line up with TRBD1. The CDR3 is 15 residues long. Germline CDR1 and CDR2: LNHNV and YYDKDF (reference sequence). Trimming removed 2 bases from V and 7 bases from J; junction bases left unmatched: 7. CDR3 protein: CATSRSGQGAGEQYF. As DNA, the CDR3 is TGTGCCACCAGCAGATCTGGACAGGGGGCTGGGGAGCAGTACTTC. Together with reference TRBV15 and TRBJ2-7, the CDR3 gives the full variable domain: DAMVIQNPRYQVTQFGKPVTLSCSQTLNHNVMYWYQQKSSQAPKLLFHYYDKDFNNEADTPDNFQSRRPNTSFCFLDIRSPGLGDTAMYLCATSRSGQGAGEQYFGPGTRLTVT.

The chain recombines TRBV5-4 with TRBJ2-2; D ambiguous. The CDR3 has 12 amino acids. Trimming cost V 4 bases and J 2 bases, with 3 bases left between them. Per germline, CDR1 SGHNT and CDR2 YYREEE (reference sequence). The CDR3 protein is CASSPNTGELFF. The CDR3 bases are TGTGCCAGCAGCCCTAACACCGGGGAGCTGTTTTTT. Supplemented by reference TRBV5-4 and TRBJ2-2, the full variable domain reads ETGVTQSPTHLIKTRGQQVTLRCSSQSGHNTVSWYQQALGQGPQFIFQYYREEENGRGNFPPRFSGLQFPNYSSELNVNALELDDSALYLCASSPNTGELFFGEGSRLTVL.

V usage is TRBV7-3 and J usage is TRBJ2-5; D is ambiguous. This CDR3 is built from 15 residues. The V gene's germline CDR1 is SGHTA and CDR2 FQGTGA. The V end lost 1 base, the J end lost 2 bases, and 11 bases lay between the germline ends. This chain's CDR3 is CASSLMGQNQETQYF. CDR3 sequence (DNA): TGTGCCAGCAGCTTAATGGGCCAGAATCAAGAGACCCAGTACTTC.

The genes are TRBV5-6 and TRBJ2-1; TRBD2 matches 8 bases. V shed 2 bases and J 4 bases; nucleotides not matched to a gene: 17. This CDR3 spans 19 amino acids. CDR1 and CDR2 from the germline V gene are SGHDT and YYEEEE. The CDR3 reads CASSFSPEAGGSVYNEQFF. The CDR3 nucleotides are TGTGCCAGCAGCTTTAGTCCCGAGGCGGGAGGTTCTGTTTACAATGAGCAGTTCTTC.

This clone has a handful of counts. Here the CDR3 reads CASSLGGSGGRETQYF. Written as DNA, the CDR3 is TGTGCCAGCAGCTTGGGCGGGTCGGGGGGAAGAGAGACCCAGTACTTC. V gene TRBV5-6 combines with J gene TRBJ2-5, with 7 bases fitting TRBD2. With 0 bases clipped from V and 4 bases from J, the junction kept 9 bases outside the gene matches. Germline loops: CDR1 SGHDT, CDR2 YYEEEE. The CDR3 has 16 amino acids.

This CDR3 is CAWSPHGQGEQYF. CDR3 coding DNA: TGTGCCTGGAGCCCTCATGGACAGGGGGAGCAGTACTTC. V gene TRBV30 combines with J gene TRBJ2-7, with 9 bases matching TRBD1. Germline values: CDR1 GTSNPN, CDR2 SVGIG (reference sequence). The CDR3 contains 13 residues. Trimming at V came to 3 bases and at J to 7 bases, leaving 7 bases not matched to a gene.

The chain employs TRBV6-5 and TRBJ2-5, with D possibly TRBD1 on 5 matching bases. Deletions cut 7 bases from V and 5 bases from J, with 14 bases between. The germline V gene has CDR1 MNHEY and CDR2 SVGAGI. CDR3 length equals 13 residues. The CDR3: CASKAVKGETQYF. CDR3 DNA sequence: TGTGCCAGCAAGGCGGTAAAGGGGGAGACCCAGTACTTC.

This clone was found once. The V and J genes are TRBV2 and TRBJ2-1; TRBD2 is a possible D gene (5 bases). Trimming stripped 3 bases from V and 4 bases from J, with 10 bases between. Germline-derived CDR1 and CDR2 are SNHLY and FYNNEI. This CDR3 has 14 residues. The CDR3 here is CASSDVAPYNEQFF. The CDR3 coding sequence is TGTGCCAGCAGTGACGTAGCGCCTTACAATGAGCAGTTCTTC.